This T cell receptor beta chain was captured by sequencing in a study of control samples from healthy donors and cancer patients (TCRdb year 2020). Library preparation used the immunoSEQ multiplex PCR assay. Here the immuneACCESS table is served through TCRdb, limited to in-frame sequences with V and J called. Missing clones are a known gap in these copies; in checked studies unresolved V genes cover under half, and the rest lacks a known reason. The sample has some 11,000 clones on record, around 94% of them singletons. Clones ranked in the top ten supply around 27% of the sample. A word on this clone: Its antigen remains undetermined. There are no base qualities to consult, and no much larger clone falls within one base.

V lost 6 bases and J lost 6 bases; the stretch between them is 18 bases long. Reading the germline V gene (reference sequence) gives CDR1 LNHDA and CDR2 SQIVND. Taken from cysteine to phenylalanine, the CDR3 has 15 residues. Left in the record is the CDR3 DNA by itself, 45 bases read in frame from the first base. The sequence came from a man aged 65 to 79 with head and neck cancer. Source material: PBMCs. This sequence uses TRBV19 and TRBJ2-1; the best D guess is TRBD1, with 6 bases matching. The CDR3 protein is CASSDTYRVINEQFF. The DNA sequence is TGTGCCAGTAGCGACACCTACAGGGTGATCAATGAGCAGTTCTTC. Beyond the CDR3, the reference TRBV19 and TRBJ2-1 genes provide the residues; the full variable domain reads: DGGITQSPKYLFRKEGQNVTLSCEQNLNHDAMYWYRQDPGQGLRLIYYSQIVNDFQKGDIAEGYSVSREKKESFPLTVTSAQKNPTAFYLCASSDTYRVINEQFFGPGTRLTVL.